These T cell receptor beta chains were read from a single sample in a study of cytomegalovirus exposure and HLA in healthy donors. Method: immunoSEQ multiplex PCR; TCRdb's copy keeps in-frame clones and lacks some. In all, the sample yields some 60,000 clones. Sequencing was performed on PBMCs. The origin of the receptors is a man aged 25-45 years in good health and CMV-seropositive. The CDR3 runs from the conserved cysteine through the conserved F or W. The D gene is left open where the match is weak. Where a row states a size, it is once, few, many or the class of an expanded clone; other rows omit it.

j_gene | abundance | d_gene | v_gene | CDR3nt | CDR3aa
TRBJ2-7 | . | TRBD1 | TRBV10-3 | TGTGCCATCAGTGAAGAGGACAGGAGCTCCTACGAGCAGTACTTC | CAISEEDRSSYEQYF
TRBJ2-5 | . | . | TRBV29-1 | TGCAGCGTTGTACTGCCCCAAGAGACCCAGTACTTC | CSVVLPQETQYF
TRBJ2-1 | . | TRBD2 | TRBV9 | TGTGCCAGCAGCGTAGGATTAGCGGGGGCCAATGAGCAGTTCTTC | CASSVGLAGANEQFF
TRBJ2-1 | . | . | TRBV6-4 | TGTGCCAGCAGTGACTCTGGACTGGCCAGCTCCTACAATGAGCAGTTCTTC | CASSDSGLASSYNEQFF
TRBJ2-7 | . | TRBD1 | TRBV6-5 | TGTGCCAGCAGTTACGCACCGGGACAGTCCTCCTACGAGCAGTACTTC | CASSYAPGQSSYEQYF
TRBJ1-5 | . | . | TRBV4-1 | TGCGCCAGCAGCCAAGACCCAGGCCCCCGGCCCCAGCATTTT | CASSQDPGPRPQHF
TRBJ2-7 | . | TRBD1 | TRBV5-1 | TGCGCCAGCAGTTATACAGGGGCAGGAGAGCAGTACTTC | CASSYTGAGEQYF
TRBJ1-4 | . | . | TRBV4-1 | TGCGCCAGCAGCCAAGAGGTGGAAAGGGAGGGGGAAAAACTGTTTTTT | CASSQEVEREGEKLFF
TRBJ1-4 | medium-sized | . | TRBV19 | TGTGCCAGTAGTGAGGACAAGTCGCGCGAAAAACTGTTTTTT | CASSEDKSREKLFF
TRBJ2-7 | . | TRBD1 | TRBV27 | TGTGCCAGCAGTTCATCTACAGGGGGCTACGAGCAGTACTTC | CASSSSTGGYEQYF
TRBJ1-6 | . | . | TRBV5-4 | TGTGCCAGCAGCTTGGATAGCGGGGGCATTCGAAATTCACCCCTCCACTTT | CASSLDSGGIRNSPLHF
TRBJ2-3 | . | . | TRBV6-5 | TGTGCCAGCAGTTACGGGCCATTCACAGATACGCAGTATTTT | CASSYGPFTDTQYF
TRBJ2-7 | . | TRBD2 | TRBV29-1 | TGCAGCGTTCGAAATGCCGGGACTAGCGGGAGGGTTAGCTCCTACGAGCAGTACTTC | CSVRNAGTSGRVSSYEQYF
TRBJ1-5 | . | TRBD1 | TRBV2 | TGTGCCAGCAGGACGGACAGGGGAGGGCAGCCCCAGCATTTT | CASRTDRGGQPQHF
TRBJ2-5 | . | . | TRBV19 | TGTGCCAGTAGTCGTACTGGGGAGAACCAGTACTTC | CASSRTGENQYF
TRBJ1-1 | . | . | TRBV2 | TGTGCCAGCAGTGACAGTATGAACACTGAAGCTTTCTTT | CASSDSMNTEAFF
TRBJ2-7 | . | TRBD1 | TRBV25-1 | TGTGCCAGCAGTGCGTGGGACAGAACCTACGAGCAGTACTTC | CASSAWDRTYEQYF
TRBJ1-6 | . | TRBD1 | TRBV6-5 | TGTGCCAGCACCAGGGGGAATTCACCCCTCCACTTT | CASTRGNSPLHF
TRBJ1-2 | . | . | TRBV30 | TGTGCCGGGGCTCGGCACAGGGATACTAACTATGGCTACACCTTC | CAGARHRDTNYGYTF
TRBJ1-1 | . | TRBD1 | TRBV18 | TGTGCCAGCTCACCACCCGGGACAGAAGAAGCTTTCTTT | CASSPPGTEEAFF
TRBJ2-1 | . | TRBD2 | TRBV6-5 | TGTGCCAGCAGGATAGCGGGATTTTCCGACAATGAGCAGTTCTTC | CASRIAGFSDNEQFF
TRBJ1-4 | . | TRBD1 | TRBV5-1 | TGCGCCAGCAGCTGGACAGGGCGGAATGAAAAACTGTTTTTT | CASSWTGRNEKLFF
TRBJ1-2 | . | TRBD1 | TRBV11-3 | TGTGCCAGCAGCCTCTGCCGGGACAGAAAACACGGCTACACCTTC | CASSLCRDRKHGYTF
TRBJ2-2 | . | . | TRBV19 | TGTGCCAGTAGGCGGAGGGAGACGAACACCGGGGAGCTGTTTTTT | CASRRRETNTGELFF
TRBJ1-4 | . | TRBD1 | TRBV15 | TGTGCCACCAGCGGGGGACAGGGAAATGAAAAACTGTTTTTT | CATSGGQGNEKLFF
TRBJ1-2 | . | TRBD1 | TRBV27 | TGTGCCAGCAGTGAAGGGACAGGGGTTGTCTATGGCTACACCTTC | CASSEGTGVVYGYTF